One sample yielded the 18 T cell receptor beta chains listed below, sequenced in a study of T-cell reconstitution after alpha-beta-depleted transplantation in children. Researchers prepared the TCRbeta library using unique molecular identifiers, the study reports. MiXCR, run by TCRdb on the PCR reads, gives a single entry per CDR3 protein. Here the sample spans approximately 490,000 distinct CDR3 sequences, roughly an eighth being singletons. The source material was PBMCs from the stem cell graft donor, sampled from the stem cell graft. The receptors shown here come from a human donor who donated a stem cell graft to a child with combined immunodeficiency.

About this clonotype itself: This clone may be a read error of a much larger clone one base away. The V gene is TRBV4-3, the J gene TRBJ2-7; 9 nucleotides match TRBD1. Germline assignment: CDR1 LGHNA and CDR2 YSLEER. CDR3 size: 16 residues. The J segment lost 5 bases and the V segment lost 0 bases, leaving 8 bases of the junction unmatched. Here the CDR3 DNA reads TGCGCCAGCAGCCAAGATTTCGGACAGGGGTTCAACGAGCAGTACTTC. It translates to CASSQDFGQGFNEQYF.

The CDR3 DNA reads as TGCGCCAGCAGCTTGATAGGGGCGGATTGGGAGCAGTACTTC. Its protein product is CASSLIGADWEQYF. The rearrangement links TRBV5-1 to TRBJ2-7, with TRBD1 as a possible D gene (5 bases). Germline assignment: CDR1 SGHRS and CDR2 YFSETQ. The CDR3 has 14 amino acids. Deletions cut 1 base from V and 7 bases from J, with 15 bases between.

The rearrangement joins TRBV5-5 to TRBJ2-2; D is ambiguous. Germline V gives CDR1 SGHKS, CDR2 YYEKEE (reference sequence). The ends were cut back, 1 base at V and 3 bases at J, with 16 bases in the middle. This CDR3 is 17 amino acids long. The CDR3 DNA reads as TGTGCCAGCAGCTTGTACAGCCTTAGGGCCGACACCGGGGAGCTGTTTTTT. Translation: CASSLYSLRADTGELFF.

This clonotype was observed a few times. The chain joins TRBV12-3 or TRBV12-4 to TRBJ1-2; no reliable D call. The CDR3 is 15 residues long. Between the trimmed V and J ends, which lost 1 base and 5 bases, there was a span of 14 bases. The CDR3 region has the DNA TGTGCCAGCAGTTTAGGACTCATCGGGAGATATGGCTACACCTTC. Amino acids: CASSLGLIGRYGYTF.

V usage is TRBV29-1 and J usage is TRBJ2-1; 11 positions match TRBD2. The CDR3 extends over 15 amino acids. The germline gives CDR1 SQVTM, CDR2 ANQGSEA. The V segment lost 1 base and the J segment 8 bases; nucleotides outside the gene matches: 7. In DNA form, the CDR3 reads TGCAGCGTTGAAGTAACTAGCGGGAGTCTCTATGAGCAGTTCTTC. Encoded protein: CSVEVTSGSLYEQFF.

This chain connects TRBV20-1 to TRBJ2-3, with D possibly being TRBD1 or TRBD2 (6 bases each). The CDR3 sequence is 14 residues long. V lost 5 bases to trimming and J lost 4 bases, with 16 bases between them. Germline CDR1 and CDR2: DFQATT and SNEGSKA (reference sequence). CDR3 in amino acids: CSAGRGVDADTQYF. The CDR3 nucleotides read TGCAGTGCTGGAAGGGGGGTAGACGCAGATACGCAGTATTTT.

The CDR3 sequence: CSPGQAGETQYF. DNA for the CDR3: TGCAGTCCTGGACAGGCGGGAGAGACCCAGTACTTC. The chain is built from TRBV20-1 and TRBJ2-5; 7 bases agree with TRBD1. Trimming removed 8 bases from V and 4 bases from J; junction bases left unmatched: 7. The germline CDR1 and CDR2 sequences are DFQATT and SNEGSKA (reference sequence). The CDR3 spans 12 residues.

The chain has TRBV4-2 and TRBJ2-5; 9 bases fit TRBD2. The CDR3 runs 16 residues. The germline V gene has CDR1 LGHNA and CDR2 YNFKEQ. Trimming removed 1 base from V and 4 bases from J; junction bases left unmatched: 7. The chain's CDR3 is CASSQGASGVGETQYF. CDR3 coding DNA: TGTGCCAGCAGCCAAGGGGCTAGCGGGGTCGGAGAGACCCAGTACTTC.

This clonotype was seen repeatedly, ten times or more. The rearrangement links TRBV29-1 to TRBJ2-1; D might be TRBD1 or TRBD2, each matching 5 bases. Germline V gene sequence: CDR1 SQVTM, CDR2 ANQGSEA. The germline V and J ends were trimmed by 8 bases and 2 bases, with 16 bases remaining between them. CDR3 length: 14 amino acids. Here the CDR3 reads CSPWMVGAYNEQFF. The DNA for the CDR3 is TGCAGCCCTTGGATGGTGGGGGCCTACAATGAGCAGTTCTTC.

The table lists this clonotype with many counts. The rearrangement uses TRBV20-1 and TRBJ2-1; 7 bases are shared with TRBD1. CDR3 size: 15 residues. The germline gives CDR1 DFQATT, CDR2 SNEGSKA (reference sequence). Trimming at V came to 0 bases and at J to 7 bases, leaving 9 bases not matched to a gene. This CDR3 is CSARERQGPQNEQFF. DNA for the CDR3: TGCAGTGCTAGAGAGAGACAGGGCCCTCAGAATGAGCAGTTCTTC.

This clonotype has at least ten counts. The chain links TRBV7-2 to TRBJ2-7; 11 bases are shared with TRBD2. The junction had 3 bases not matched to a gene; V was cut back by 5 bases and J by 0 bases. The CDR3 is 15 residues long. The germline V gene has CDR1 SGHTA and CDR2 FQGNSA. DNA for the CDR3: TGTGCCAGCAGCATTACTAGCGGGAGCTCCTACGAGCAGTACTTC. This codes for CASSITSGSSYEQYF. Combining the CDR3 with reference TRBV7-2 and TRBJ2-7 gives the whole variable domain GAGVSQSPSNKVTEKGKDVELRCDPISGHTALYWYRQSLGQGLEFLIYFQGNSAPDKSGLPSDRFSAERTGGSVSTLTIQRTQQEDSAVYLCASSITSGSSYEQYFGPGTRLTVT.

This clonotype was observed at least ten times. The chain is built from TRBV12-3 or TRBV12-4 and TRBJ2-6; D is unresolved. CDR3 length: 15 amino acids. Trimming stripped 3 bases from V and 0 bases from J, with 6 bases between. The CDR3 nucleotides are TGTGCCAGCAGTTTTACCTCCTCTGGGGCCAACGTCCTGACTTTC. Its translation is CASSFTSSGANVLTF.

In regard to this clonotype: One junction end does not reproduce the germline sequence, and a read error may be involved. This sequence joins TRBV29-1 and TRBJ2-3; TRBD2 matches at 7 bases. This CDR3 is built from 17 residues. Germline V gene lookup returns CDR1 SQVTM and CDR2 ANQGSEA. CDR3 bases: TGCAGCGTCGAAGGCGGACTAGAGAGTCTGGGCACAGATACGCAGTATTTT. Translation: CSVEGGLESLGTDTQYF.

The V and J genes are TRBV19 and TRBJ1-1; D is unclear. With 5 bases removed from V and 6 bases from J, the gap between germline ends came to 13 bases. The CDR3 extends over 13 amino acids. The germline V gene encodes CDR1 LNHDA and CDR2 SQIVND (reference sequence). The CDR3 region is CASSRDGGAEAFF. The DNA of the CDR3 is TGTGCCAGTAGTCGGGATGGAGGCGCTGAAGCTTTCTTT.

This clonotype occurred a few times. The CDR3 sequence: CASSSPDREVQETQYF. As DNA, the CDR3 is TGCGCCAGCAGCTCACCTGACAGGGAGGTTCAAGAGACCCAGTACTTC. The rearrangement uses TRBV5-1 and TRBJ2-5; TRBD1 is a possible D gene (7 bases). With 3 bases removed from V and 2 bases from J, the gap between germline ends came to 17 bases. Looked up from germline, CDR1 is SGHRS and CDR2 is YFSETQ. The CDR3 is made up of 16 amino acids.

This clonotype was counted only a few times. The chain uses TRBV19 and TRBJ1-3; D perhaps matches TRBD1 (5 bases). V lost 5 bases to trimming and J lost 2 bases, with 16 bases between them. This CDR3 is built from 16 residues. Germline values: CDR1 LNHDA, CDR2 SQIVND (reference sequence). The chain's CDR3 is CASSVRIQGTGNTIYF. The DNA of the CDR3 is TGTGCCAGTAGTGTTCGCATTCAGGGTACTGGAAACACCATATATTTT.

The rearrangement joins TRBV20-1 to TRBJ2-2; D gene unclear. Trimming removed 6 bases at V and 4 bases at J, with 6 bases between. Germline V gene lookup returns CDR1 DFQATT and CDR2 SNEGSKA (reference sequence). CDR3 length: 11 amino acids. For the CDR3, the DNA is TGCAGTGCCGGCAGCACCGGGGAGCTGTTTTTT. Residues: CSAGSTGELFF.

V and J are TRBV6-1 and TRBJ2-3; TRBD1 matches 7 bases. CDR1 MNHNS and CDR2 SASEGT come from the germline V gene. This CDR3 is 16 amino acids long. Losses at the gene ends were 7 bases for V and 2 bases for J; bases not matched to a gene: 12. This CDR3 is CASTWGRGPDTDTQYF. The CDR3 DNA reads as TGTGCCAGCACCTGGGGAAGGGGGCCTGACACAGATACGCAGTATTTT.